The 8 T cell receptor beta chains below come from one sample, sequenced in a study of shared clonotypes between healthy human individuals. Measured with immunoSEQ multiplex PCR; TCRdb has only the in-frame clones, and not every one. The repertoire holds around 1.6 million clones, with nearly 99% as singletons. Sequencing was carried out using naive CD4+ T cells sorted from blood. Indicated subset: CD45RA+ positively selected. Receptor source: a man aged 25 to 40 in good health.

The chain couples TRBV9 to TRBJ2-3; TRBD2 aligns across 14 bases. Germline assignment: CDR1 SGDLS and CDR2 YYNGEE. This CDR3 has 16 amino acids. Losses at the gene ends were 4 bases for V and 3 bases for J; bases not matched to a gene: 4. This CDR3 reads CASSPRTSGRTDTQYF. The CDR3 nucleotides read TGTGCCAGCAGCCCTAGGACTAGCGGGAGGACAGATACGCAGTATTTT. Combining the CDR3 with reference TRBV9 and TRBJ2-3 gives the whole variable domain DSGVTQTPKHLITATGQRVTLRCSPRSGDLSVYWYQQSLDQGLQFLIQYYNGEERAKGNILERFSAQQFPDLHSELNLSSLELGDSALYFCASSPRTSGRTDTQYFGPGTRLTVL.

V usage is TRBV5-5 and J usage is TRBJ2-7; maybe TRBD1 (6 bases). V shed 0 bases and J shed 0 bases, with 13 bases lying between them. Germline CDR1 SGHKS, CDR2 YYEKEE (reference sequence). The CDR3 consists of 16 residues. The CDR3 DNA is TGTGCCAGCAGCTTGGTATTGGGACACTTCTCCTACGAGCAGTACTTC. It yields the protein CASSLVLGHFSYEQYF.

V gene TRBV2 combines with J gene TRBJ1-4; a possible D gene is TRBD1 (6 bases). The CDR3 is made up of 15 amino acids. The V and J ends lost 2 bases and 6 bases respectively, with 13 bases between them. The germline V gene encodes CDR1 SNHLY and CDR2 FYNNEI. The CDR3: CASSELTGIDEKLFF. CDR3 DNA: TGTGCCAGCAGTGAATTAACAGGGATTGATGAAAAACTGTTTTTT.

This CDR3 reads CSVRIAGGPMETQYF. Here the CDR3 DNA reads TGCAGCGTTAGAATAGCGGGAGGGCCCATGGAGACCCAGTACTTC. J is TRBJ2-5 and V is TRBV29-1; TRBD2 matches 11 bases. In germline, CDR1 is SQVTM, CDR2 ANQGSEA. J gave up 5 bases and V 5 bases, and 10 bases lay outside the gene matches. The CDR3 is made up of 15 amino acids.

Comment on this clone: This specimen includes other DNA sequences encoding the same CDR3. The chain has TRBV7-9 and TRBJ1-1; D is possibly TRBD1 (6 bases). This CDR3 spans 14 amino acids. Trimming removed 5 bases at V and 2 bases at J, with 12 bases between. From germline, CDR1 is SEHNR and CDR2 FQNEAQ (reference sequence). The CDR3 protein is CASSPGQGNTEAFF. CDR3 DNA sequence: TGTGCCAGCAGCCCGGGACAAGGAAACACTGAAGCTTTCTTT.

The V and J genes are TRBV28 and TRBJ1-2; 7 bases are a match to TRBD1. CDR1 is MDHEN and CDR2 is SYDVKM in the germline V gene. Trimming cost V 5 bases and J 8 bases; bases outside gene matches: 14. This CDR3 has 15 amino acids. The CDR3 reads CASSVPGQTNWGYTF. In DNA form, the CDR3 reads TGTGCCAGCAGTGTTCCGGGACAGACCAACTGGGGCTACACCTTC.

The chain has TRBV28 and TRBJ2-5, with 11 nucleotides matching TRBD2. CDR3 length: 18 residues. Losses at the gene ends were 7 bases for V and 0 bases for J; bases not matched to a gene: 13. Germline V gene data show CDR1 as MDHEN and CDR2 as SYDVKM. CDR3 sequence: CASKSIRLAGLYQETQYF. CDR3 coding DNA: TGTGCCAGCAAGAGTATCCGACTAGCGGGACTCTACCAAGAGACCCAGTACTTC.

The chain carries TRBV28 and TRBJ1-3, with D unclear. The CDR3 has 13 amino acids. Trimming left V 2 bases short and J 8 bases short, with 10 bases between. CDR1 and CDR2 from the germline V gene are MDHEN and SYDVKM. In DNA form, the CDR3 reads TGTGCCAGCAGTTTAGTTGAAGTAGACACCATATATTTT. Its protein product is CASSLVEVDTIYF.